Presented here are 10 T cell receptor beta chains from one specimen sequenced in a study of glioma-infiltrating T cells. TCR alpha and beta CDR3 regions were amplified from RNA using iRepertoire nested multiplex PCR. TCRdb used MiXCR to reprocess the multiplex PCR reads, holding one entry per CDR3 protein. The sample yields about 180,000 distinct CDR3 sequences, 43% seen once. The specimen was glioma tissue, nonneoplastic brain tissue, or PBMCs (not recorded which). All receptors come from a human donor with low-grade glioma or glioblastoma, undergoing nonglioma brain surgery, or in good health (not recorded which).

The sample holds many counts of this clonotype. V usage is TRBV20-1 and J usage is TRBJ2-7; 12 nucleotides line up with TRBD2. The germline V gene encodes CDR1 DFQATT and CDR2 SNEGSKA (reference sequence). The CDR3 loop spans 14 amino acids. Trimming at V came to 5 bases and at J to 4 bases, leaving 6 bases not matched to a gene. The CDR3 loop reads CSADRLAGAYEQYF. CDR3 coding DNA: TGCAGTGCTGATAGACTAGCGGGAGCATACGAGCAGTACTTC.

This clonotype is termed medium-sized. Here the CDR3 DNA reads TGTGCCAGCAGCTTATGGCGGCAAGAGACCCAGTACTTC. This encodes CASSLWRQETQYF. The V call is TRBV11-2, the J call TRBJ2-5; D remains ambiguous. Germline assignment: CDR1 SGHAT and CDR2 FQNNGV. The CDR3 has 13 amino acids. Trimming left V 2 bases short and J 2 bases short, with 6 bases between. Based on the CDR3 plus reference TRBV11-2 and TRBJ2-5, the full variable domain is EAGVAQSPRYKIIEKRQSVAFWCNPISGHATLYWYQQILGQGPKLLIQFQNNGVVDDSQLPKDRFSAERLKGVDSTLKIQPAKLEDSAVYLCASSLWRQETQYFGPGTRLLVL.

This clonotype was observed a few times. The chain combines TRBV28 with TRBJ2-2; 7 bases agree with TRBD1. This CDR3 has 15 residues. Germline CDR1 reads MDHEN; CDR2 reads SYDVKM. J lost 4 bases, V lost 3 bases, and 5 bases had no gene match. CDR3 DNA sequence: TGTGCCAGCAGTTTGACAGGGATGGGCACCGGGGAGCTGTTTTTT. This gives the protein CASSLTGMGTGELFF. Looking up the rest from reference TRBV28 and TRBJ2-2 gives the full variable domain: DVKVTQSSRYLVKRTGEKVFLECVQDMDHENMFWYRQDPGLGLRLIYFSYDVKMKEKGDIPEGYSVSREKKERFSLILESASTNQTSMYLCASSLTGMGTGELFFGEGSRLTVL.

The sample holds a few counts of this clonotype. V usage is TRBV7-9 and J usage is TRBJ2-3; 11 bases line up with TRBD1. The V segment lost 4 bases and the J segment 6 bases; nucleotides outside the gene matches: 3. The CDR3 is 14 amino acids. The germline V gene encodes CDR1 SEHNR and CDR2 FQNEAQ (reference sequence). The chain's CDR3 is CASSSRDRGDTQYF. DNA for the CDR3: TGTGCCAGCAGCTCTCGGGACAGGGGGGATACGCAGTATTTT.

On this clonotype: A much larger clone differs from this one at a single base, so this may be a read error. J is TRBJ2-7 and V is TRBV20-1; 7 nucleotides align to TRBD1. The length of the CDR3 is 14 residues. The germline gives CDR1 DFQATT, CDR2 SNEGSKA (reference sequence). CDR3 bases: TGCGGTGCTACCGAAAGACAGGGCCCCTACGAGCAGTACTTC. Translating gives CGATERQGPYEQYF.

This clonotype came up once. Sequence at one end of the junction differs from germline and may be a read error. This chain uses TRBV7-9 with TRBJ2-7, with TRBD1 as a possible D gene (5 bases). The germline gives CDR1 SEHNR, CDR2 FQNEAQ (reference sequence). The CDR3 has 13 residues. The CDR3 region is CASSLRGSYKQYF. The CDR3, as DNA: TGTGCCAGCAGCTTAAGGGGCTCCTACAAGCAGTACTTC.

This clonotype was found many times. This CDR3 reads CASSRSVGTEAFF. The DNA for the CDR3 is TGTGCCAGCAGCCGAAGTGTGGGGACTGAAGCTTTCTTT. The chain couples TRBV3-1 to TRBJ1-1; D ambiguous. The CDR3 covers 13 residues. Germline loops: CDR1 LGHDT, CDR2 YNNKEL (reference sequence). V lost 4 bases and J 5 bases, leaving 11 bases between the germline ends.

The CDR3 nucleotides are TGTGCCAGGTCCCCTGAAGGGGTCGGGACTGAAGCTTTCTTT. This sequence encodes CARSPEGVGTEAFF. The V and J genes are TRBV18 and TRBJ1-1; perhaps TRBD1 as D (5 bases). This CDR3 comprises 14 residues. With 9 bases removed from V and 5 bases from J, the gap between germline ends came to 19 bases. Germline V gene sequence: CDR1 KGHSH, CDR2 LQKENI.

The chain employs TRBV19 and TRBJ1-1; D unresolved. The CDR3 extends over 13 amino acids. Trimming stripped 2 bases from V and 3 bases from J, with 7 bases between. CDR1 is LNHDA, CDR2 SQIVND, per germline (reference sequence). In DNA, the CDR3 is TGTGCCAGTAGTATAAACGGAGACACTGAAGCTTTCTTT. This translates into CASSINGDTEAFF.

This clonotype has ten or more counts. The CDR3 here is CASSSGQFNQPQHF. CDR3 DNA sequence: TGTGCCAGCAGCTCGGGGCAGTTCAATCAGCCCCAGCATTTT. The chain has TRBV28 and TRBJ1-5; weak D call: TRBD1 (5 bases). Trimming stripped 6 bases from V and 3 bases from J, with 12 bases between. The length of the CDR3 is 14 residues. Germline V gene sequence: CDR1 MDHEN, CDR2 SYDVKM.